This T cell receptor (beta chain) derives from a study of control samples from healthy donors and cancer patients. CDR1 is MNHEY, CDR2 SVGAGI, per germline. The CDR3 runs to 14 residues. Trimming cost V 7 bases and J 3 bases, with 15 bases left between them. The data were produced by immunoSEQ multiplex PCR, yet TCRdb's version contains in-frame clones alone and is incomplete. The data hold about 64,000 clones, with about 92% observed a single time. This chain connects TRBV6-5 to TRBJ1-1; D is unresolved. The source is a man aged 35 to 55 with colorectal cancer. Sequenced input: PBMCs. As DNA, the CDR3 is TGTGCCAGCACTCGACCCGGGATATACACTGAAGCTTTCTTT. Amino acid sequence: CASTRPGIYTEAFF.